A selection of T cell receptor beta chains follows, all from one sample in a study of shared clonotypes between healthy human individuals. Sequenced by immunoSEQ multiplex PCR; TCRdb stores in-frame clones only, minus some. The table includes some 2,500,000 clones, around 93% detected once. Sequenced input: naive CD4+ T cells from PBMCs. Every receptor here comes from a young man in good health. Some clones in this sample may be carry-over from other donors' samples. The CDR3 runs from the conserved cysteine through the conserved F or W. Fields, in order: V gene, clone size, CDR3 length, D gene, J gene, CDR3 DNA, CDR3 protein. The D gene is left open where the match is weak. Part of the rows lack a size; the others show once, few, many or a class for expanded clones.

>TRBV2|.|15|TRBD2|TRBJ2-5
TGTGCCAGCAGCGGGGGGACTAGCGGCCTTTGGACCCAGTACTTC
CASSGGTSGLWTQYF
>TRBV9|.|15|TRBD1|TRBJ2-1
TGTGCCAGCAGCGCCGGGACAGCTTCCTACAATGAGCAGTTCTTC
CASSAGTASYNEQFF
>TRBV11-2|.|14|.|TRBJ2-4
TGTGCCAGCAGCGCGGGACTCTCAGGGAGCATTCAGTACTTC
CASSAGLSGSIQYF
>TRBV11-2|once|14|TRBD1|TRBJ1-2
TGTGCCAGCAGCTTAGAGGGACAGAACTATGGCTACACCTTC
CASSLEGQNYGYTF
>TRBV5-4|.|15|TRBD2|TRBJ2-2
TGTGCCAGCCGACTAGCGGGAGGAAACACCGGGGAGCTGTTTTTT
CASRLAGGNTGELFF
>TRBV27|.|12|.|TRBJ2-7
TGTGCCAGCAGTACCCCGGGCTACGAGCAGTACTTC
CASSTPGYEQYF
>TRBV18|.|14|TRBD1|TRBJ1-2
TGTGCCAGCTCACCACCGACAGGGTTCTATGGCTACACCTTC
CASSPPTGFYGYTF
>TRBV5-1|.|14|.|TRBJ2-3
TGCGCCAGCAGCTATGGGAGGAACACAGATACGCAGTATTTT
CASSYGRNTDTQYF
>TRBV29-1|.|14|TRBD1|TRBJ2-1
TGCAGCGCCAAGGGACAGGGGCGCTACAATGAGCAGTTCTTC
CSAKGQGRYNEQFF
>TRBV10-1|.|16|.|TRBJ2-1
TGCGCCAGCAGTGAGGGAGGGGTGGGCTCCTACAATGAGCAGTTCTTC
CASSEGGVGSYNEQFF
>TRBV7-2|.|14|.|TRBJ2-3
TGTGCCAGCAGCCTCCGAGACCTAGGAACGGCGCAGTATTTT
CASSLRDLGTAQYF
>TRBV9|.|12|TRBD2|TRBJ2-5
TGTGCCAGCAGCCCCTTAGCGGGACGACAGCACTTC
CASSPLAGRQHF
>TRBV5-1|.|16|TRBD1|TRBJ1-2
TGCGCCAGCAGCTTGTTCGGGACAGGGGGCGAGAGTGGCTACACCTTC
CASSLFGTGGESGYTF
>TRBV21-1|.|18|.|TRBJ1-5
TGTGCCAGCAGCAAAGATAGGGACAGGGGGCGCGGCTTTCAGCCCCAGCATTTT
CASSKDRDRGRGFQPQHF
>TRBV27|once|13|.|TRBJ1-5
TGTGCCAGCAGTTCCTATAGCAATCAGCCCCAGCATTTT
CASSSYSNQPQHF
>TRBV18|.|16|.|TRBJ2-1
TGTGCCAGCTCACCACAACTAGCCGGCTCCTACAATGAGCAGTTCTTC
CASSPQLAGSYNEQFF
>TRBV6-5|.|14|TRBD2|TRBJ2-7
TGTGCCAGCAGATCAACGGGAGGCCCCTACGAGCAGTACTTC
CASRSTGGPYEQYF
>TRBV5-1|.|15|TRBD2|TRBJ2-1
TGCGCCAGCAGCTTGACACTAGCGGGGTACAATGAGCAGTTCTTC
CASSLTLAGYNEQFF
>TRBV5-1|once|15|.|TRBJ1-1
TGCGCCAGCAGCTTGGAGCCGGGAACGAACACTGAAGCTTTCTTT
CASSLEPGTNTEAFF
>TRBV5-1|.|15|.|TRBJ2-1
TGCGCCAGCAGCACCCTTGGAGAAACTTACAATGAGCAGTTCTTC
CASSTLGETYNEQFF
>TRBV5-1|.|14|.|TRBJ2-7
TGCGCCAGCAGCTTGACTGCAAGCTCCTACGAGCAGTACTTC
CASSLTASSYEQYF
>TRBV5-4|.|15|.|TRBJ2-1
TGTGCCAGCAGCTTGTCCGGACCGATATACAATGAGCAGTTCTTC
CASSLSGPIYNEQFF
>TRBV4-2|.|17|TRBD2|TRBJ2-3
TGTGCCAGCAGCCCGGGGTTGGCGGGAGGCCCTTCGGATACGCAGTATTTT
CASSPGLAGGPSDTQYF
>TRBV7-9|.|12|TRBD2|TRBJ2-5
TGTGCCAGCAGCCGGGGGGAAGAGACCCAGTACTTC
CASSRGEETQYF
>TRBV11-1|.|16|.|TRBJ2-1
.
CASSFLWGFPYNEQFF
>TRBV18|.|15|TRBD1|TRBJ2-3
TGTGCCAGCTCATCCGACAGGGTGGGAGTAGATACGCAGTATTTT
CASSSDRVGVDTQYF
>TRBV29-1|few|11|.|TRBJ1-2
TGCAGCTTCGGGGAGTACTATGGCTACACCTTC
CSFGEYYGYTF
>TRBV28|.|13|.|TRBJ2-1
TGTGCCAGCAGCCTGAATCATAACAATGAGCAGTTCTTC
CASSLNHNNEQFF
>TRBV7-2|.|15|TRBD1|TRBJ1-3
TGTGCCAGCAGCCCAGACAGGGCCGCGGTATACACCATATATTTT
CASSPDRAAVYTIYF
>TRBV11-3|.|13|.|TRBJ2-7
TGTGCCAGCAGCTTAGAGGGCTCCTACGAGCAGTACTTC
CASSLEGSYEQYF
>TRBV14|once|12|.|TRBJ1-4
TGTGCCAGCAGCCAATCTCGGGGGAGGCTGTTTTTT
CASSQSRGRLFF
>TRBV28|.|12|.|TRBJ2-7
TGTGCCAGCAGCTCCATTTCCTACGAGCAGTACTTC
CASSSISYEQYF
>TRBV27|.|16|TRBD2|TRBJ2-2
TGTGCCAGCAGTTTAATGGCGGGAGGGCACACCGGGGAGCTGTTTTTT
CASSLMAGGHTGELFF
>TRBV5-1|.|15|TRBD2|TRBJ2-5
TGCGCCAGCCAACTCAGCGGGAGGGACCAAGAGACCCAGTACTTC
CASQLSGRDQETQYF
>TRBV18|.|16|.|TRBJ2-7
TGTGCCAGCTCACCGGCTGGGTCTCCACAAGGGTACGAGCAGTACTTC
CASSPAGSPQGYEQYF
>TRBV5-1|.|15|.|TRBJ2-1
TGCGCCAGCCGACCCCTCGTACAGATAGACAATGAGCAGTTCTTC
CASRPLVQIDNEQFF
>TRBV12-5|.|17|TRBD1|TRBJ2-5
TGTGCTAGTGGTTCACACACACAGGGGGATCTCCGAGAGACCCAGTACTTC
CASGSHTQGDLRETQYF
>TRBV2|.|12|.|TRBJ2-5
TGTGCCAGCAGTGGAAGTCTAGAGACCCAGTACTTC
CASSGSLETQYF
>TRBV28|once|15|.|TRBJ2-1
TGTGCCAGCAATCTACAGGGAGAGGGGTGGTATGAGCAGTTCTTC
CASNLQGEGWYEQFF
>TRBV27|.|16|TRBD1|TRBJ1-4
TGTGCCAGCAGTTTTCTGGGGACAGGGGGCATTGAAAAACTGTTTTTT
CASSFLGTGGIEKLFF
>TRBV18|.|16|.|TRBJ1-1
TGTGCCAGCTCACCACAAGATCCAAGAATGAACACTGAAGCTTTCTTT
CASSPQDPRMNTEAFF
>TRBV28|few|12|.|TRBJ1-2
TGTGCCAGCAGCAGGATTCCCTATGGCTACACCTTC
CASSRIPYGYTF
>TRBV5-8|.|16|.|TRBJ1-5
TGTGCCAGCACCAAGGGGACGGGCACAGGCAATCAGCCCCAGCATTTT
CASTKGTGTGNQPQHF
>TRBV5-6|.|13|.|TRBJ1-6
TGTGCCAGCAGCCCGGGCGGGGGGACACCCCTCCACTTT
CASSPGGGTPLHF
>TRBV6-1|.|14|.|TRBJ2-7
TGTGCCAGCATGAACCCAGGAGGGTACTACGAGCAGTACTTC
CASMNPGGYYEQYF
>TRBV28|.|16|.|TRBJ2-7
TGTGCCAGCAGTTATGTCGGAGCTACCCCCTCCTACGAGCAGTACTTC
CASSYVGATPSYEQYF
>TRBV30|.|12|TRBD1|TRBJ1-1
TGTGCCTGGAGCACCACAGGGGGCCAAGCTTTCTTT
CAWSTTGGQAFF
>TRBV5-4|.|15|.|TRBJ1-1
TGTGCCAGCAGCGTCGACATGGTTATGAACACTGAAGCTTTCTTT
CASSVDMVMNTEAFF
>TRBV2|.|16|TRBD2|TRBJ2-1
TGTGCCAGCTTGGGACTCACTAGCGGGACTTACAATGAGCAGTTCTTC
CASLGLTSGTYNEQFF
>TRBV7-2|.|15|.|TRBJ2-7
TGTGCCAGCAACAACTTAGGTCCGGACGGGGGTGAGCAGTACTTC
CASNNLGPDGGEQYF
>TRBV5-1|.|15|.|TRBJ1-1
TGCGCCAGCAGCTTGGGTCAGACATTGAACACTGAAGCTTTCTTT
CASSLGQTLNTEAFF
>TRBV5-1|.|15|.|TRBJ2-2
TGCGCCAGCAGCTTGTCTATGTTGGGTACCGGGGAGCTGTTTTTT
CASSLSMLGTGELFF
>TRBV7-3|.|14|.|TRBJ2-1
TGTGCCAGCAGCCGTTCTATTACCTACAATGAGCAGTTCTTC
CASSRSITYNEQFF
>TRBV28|.|14|TRBD1|TRBJ1-2
TGTGCCAGCAGAAGGACAGGGACCAACTATGGCTACACCTTC
CASRRTGTNYGYTF
>TRBV28|.|14|.|TRBJ2-5
TGTGCCAGCAGTGAGACTAGTTTAAAAGAGACCCAGTACTTC
CASSETSLKETQYF
>TRBV29-1|.|18|TRBD1|TRBJ1-1
TGCAGCGGCCGGGACAGGGGGAGAGAAGCCATGTGGAACACTGAAGCTTTCTTT
CSGRDRGREAMWNTEAFF